What follows is one TCR beta chain and its context. Measured with immunoSEQ multiplex PCR; TCRdb has only the in-frame clones, and not every one. The table has about 52,000 clones, 75% to 90% seen once. The data originate from a study of OX40 agonist ivuxolimab in advanced cancers. Trimming stripped 5 bases from V and 1 base from J, with 17 bases between. This CDR3 region has 16 residues. Per germline, CDR1 SEHNR and CDR2 FQNEAQ (reference sequence). The rearrangement joins TRBV7-9 to TRBJ2-5, with D hard to call. The clonotype originates from an adult with an advanced solid tumor such as melanoma, head and neck, liver or kidney cancer. Sequenced here: CD4+ or CD8+ T cells sorted from blood, sampled in a trial of the OX40 agonist ivuxolimab. The CDR3, as DNA: TGTGCCAGCAGCCCCTTACCTTGGCCCCCCCAAGAGACCCAGTACTTC. It translates to CASSPLPWPPQETQYF.